The 26 T cell receptor beta chains below come from one sample, sequenced in a study of blood T cell repertoires in COVID-19. Profiled with immunoSEQ multiplex PCR; TCRdb holds only in-frame clones, not every one. The profile shows 100,000 to 110,000 clones, 80% to 95% of them singletons. The sequencing input was peripheral blood. All receptors derive from a man aged 50-59 years with active COVID-19.

The chain uses TRBV2 and TRBJ1-5; 7 bases are a match to TRBD1. J gave up 3 bases and V 7 bases, and 9 bases lay outside the gene matches. Looked up from germline, CDR1 is SNHLY and CDR2 is FYNNEI. This CDR3 spans 15 amino acids. CDR3 region: CASNEQGLNNQPQHF. The CDR3, as DNA: TGTGCCAGCAACGAACAGGGGCTGAACAATCAGCCCCAGCATTTT.

The rearrangement links TRBV6-6 to TRBJ2-5; 9 bases are shared with TRBD1. CDR1 and CDR2 (germline): MNHNY, SVGAGI (reference sequence). The junction had 3 bases not matched to a gene; V was cut back by 6 bases and J by 4 bases. This CDR3 comprises 13 residues. The CDR3 coding sequence is TGTGCCAGCAGAACAGGGGGCCCAGAGACCCAGTACTTC. It specifies CASRTGGPETQYF.

The rearrangement links TRBV7-9 to TRBJ2-7, with unresolved D. The V gene lost 5 bases and the J gene lost 4 bases, with 9 bases spanning the gap. Germline CDR1 SEHNR, CDR2 FQNEAQ (reference sequence). This CDR3 is built from 12 residues. The CDR3 nucleotides read TGTGCCAGCAGCGCCCAGAGGTACGAGCAGTACTTC. The encoded protein is CASSAQRYEQYF.

The chain has TRBV5-1 and TRBJ2-7; TRBD2 might be the D (6 bases). V dropped 0 bases and J dropped 1 base, with 8 bases sitting between them. CDR3 length: 14 residues. Germline V lookup: CDR1 SGHRS, CDR2 YFSETQ. The CDR3 coding sequence is TGCGCCAGCAGCTTGGCCGGGGGTTCCTACGAGCAGTACGTC. This codes for CASSLAGGSYEQYV.

This chain links TRBV27 with TRBJ1-6; a weak D match, TRBD1 (6 bases). The CDR3 consists of 17 residues. Looked up from germline, CDR1 is MNHEY and CDR2 is SMNVEV (reference sequence). The V end lost 2 bases, the J end lost 7 bases, and 18 bases lay between the germline ends. The CDR3 coding sequence is TGTGCCAGCAGTTTAGGGGGGGCGTGGAGAAAAAATTCACCCCTCCACTTT. Translated, it gives CASSLGGAWRKNSPLHF.

The chain carries TRBV2 and TRBJ1-5; perhaps TRBD1 as D (6 bases). V was trimmed by 6 bases and J by 0 bases, leaving 15 bases between them. This CDR3 has 16 amino acids. Looked up from germline, CDR1 is SNHLY and CDR2 is FYNNEI. This CDR3 is CASSADSTDSNQPQHF. The CDR3 nucleotides are TGTGCCAGCAGCGCGGACAGTACCGATAGCAATCAGCCCCAGCATTTT.

The chain is built from TRBV20-1 and TRBJ1-6; D unresolved. There are 15 residues in the CDR3. Trimming removed 3 bases at V and 4 bases at J, with 13 bases between. Per the germline V gene, CDR1 is DFQATT and CDR2 is SNEGSKA (reference sequence). The chain's CDR3 is CSASEAAGYNSPLHF. CDR3 nucleotide sequence: TGCAGTGCTAGTGAGGCAGCGGGATATAATTCACCCCTCCACTTT.

The chain uses TRBV18 and TRBJ2-1, with 7 bases identical to TRBD1. J lost 2 bases, V lost 9 bases, and 7 bases had no gene match. Germline-derived CDR1 and CDR2 are KGHSH and LQKENI. The CDR3 covers 14 residues. Here the CDR3 DNA reads TGTGCCAGTTCCAAAGACAGGGCCTACAATGAGCAGTTCTTC. Its protein product is CASSKDRAYNEQFF. Full variable domain (rest looked up from reference TRBV18 and TRBJ2-1): NAGVMQNPRHLVRRRGQEARLRCSPMKGHSHVYWYRQLPEEGLKFMVYLQKENIIDESGMPKERFSAEFPKEGPSILRIQQVVRGDSAAYFCASSKDRAYNEQFFGPGTRLTVL.

The gene calls are TRBV15 and TRBJ2-1; TRBD2 matches at 8 bases. The CDR3 spans 15 residues. Trimming at V came to 1 base and at J to 8 bases, leaving 7 bases not matched to a gene. Germline V gene sequence: CDR1 LNHNV, CDR2 YYDKDF (reference sequence). The DNA of the CDR3 is TGTGCCACCAGCAGAGCGCCAGCGGGAGTATATGAGCAGTTCTTC. This encodes CATSRAPAGVYEQFF.

This clone was picked up a small number of times. The chain carries TRBV5-4 and TRBJ1-2; D might be TRBD1 (6 bases). The CDR3 consists of 16 residues. CDR1 and CDR2 (germline): SGHNT, YYREEE (reference sequence). The ends were cut back, 0 bases at V and 2 bases at J, with 14 bases in the middle. For the CDR3, the DNA is TGTGCCAGCAGCTTGGCCGGAACCAGGGGAAACTATGGCTACACCTTC. Translating it yields CASSLAGTRGNYGYTF. The variable domain in full, completed from reference TRBV5-4 and TRBJ1-2, reads ETGVTQSPTHLIKTRGQQVTLRCSSQSGHNTVSWYQQALGQGPQFIFQYYREEENGRGNFPPRFSGLQFPNYSSELNVNALELDDSALYLCASSLAGTRGNYGYTFGSGTRLTVV.

The gene calls are TRBV5-5 and TRBJ1-3; D is ambiguous. This CDR3 has 14 amino acids. Germline loops: CDR1 SGHKS, CDR2 YYEKEE (reference sequence). Trimming removed 2 bases from V and 0 bases from J, with 6 bases in between. The CDR3 loop is CASSFPGSGNTIYF. CDR3 coding DNA: TGTGCCAGCAGCTTCCCGGGCTCTGGAAACACCATATATTTT.

The J gene is TRBJ2-5, the V gene TRBV1; the table's D call, TRBD2, was not checked against the DNA. TRBV1 is a pseudogene locus. The CDR3 is made up of 17 amino acids. The CDR3 here is CTSSQRVGLADQETQYF. In DNA form, the CDR3 reads TGCACCAGCAGCCAGAGAGTCGGACTAGCGGACCAAGAGACCCAGTACTTC.

The chain uses TRBV6-4 and TRBJ1-3; 7 positions agree with TRBD1. This CDR3 has 16 amino acids. With 0 bases clipped from V and 0 bases from J, the junction kept 2 bases outside the gene matches. CDR1 is MRHNA and CDR2 is SNTAGT in the germline V gene. CDR3 residues: CASSDSGQNSGNTIYF. The CDR3 region has the DNA TGTGCCAGCAGTGACTCGGGACAGAACTCTGGAAACACCATATATTTT.

The chain carries TRBV5-4 and TRBJ2-7, with a tentative D call TRBD1 (5 bases). The germline gives CDR1 SGHNT, CDR2 YYREEE (reference sequence). With 4 bases removed from V and 3 bases from J, the gap between germline ends came to 11 bases. The CDR3 consists of 13 residues. The CDR3 loop is CASSPRTNYEQYF. CDR3 nucleotides: TGTGCCAGCAGCCCTCGGACAAACTACGAGCAGTACTTC.

As for this clone: This specimen includes other DNA sequences encoding the same CDR3. This sequence joins TRBV5-1 and TRBJ2-1; D uncertain. Germline V lookup: CDR1 SGHRS, CDR2 YFSETQ. This CDR3 comprises 14 residues. V gave up 0 bases and J gave up 0 bases, with 4 bases separating them. The CDR3 region has the DNA TGCGCCAGCAGCTTGGACAGCTCCTACAATGAGCAGTTCTTC. Translated, it gives CASSLDSSYNEQFF.

This rearrangement joins TRBV4-2 to TRBJ2-2; D not certain. Trimming shortened V by 4 bases and J by 0 bases, and 15 bases separated the two germline ends. The CDR3 runs to 17 residues. Germline CDR1 and CDR2: LGHNA and YNFKEQ. CDR3 DNA: TGTGCCAGCAGCCCACATACAGCCGATCCGAACACCGGGGAGCTGTTTTTT. It translates to CASSPHTADPNTGELFF.

The chain uses TRBV5-1 and TRBJ1-1; no firm D call. Germline V lookup: CDR1 SGHRS, CDR2 YFSETQ. Deletions cut 1 base from V and 1 base from J, with 5 bases between. The CDR3 is 13 amino acids. CDR3 sequence (DNA): TGCGCCAGCAGCTTGACCGGGAACACTGAAGCTTTCTTT. This gives the protein CASSLTGNTEAFF.

This clone was picked up one time. This chain links TRBV5-4 with TRBJ1-2; D unresolved. In germline, CDR1 is SGHNT, CDR2 YYREEE (reference sequence). V dropped 0 bases and J dropped 6 bases, with 9 bases sitting between them. The CDR3 extends over 13 amino acids. The CDR3 DNA reads TGTGCCAGCAGCTTGGCTGGAGCCAATGGCTACACCTTC. This translates into CASSLAGANGYTF. Full variable domain (remainder filled in from reference TRBV5-4 and TRBJ1-2): ETGVTQSPTHLIKTRGQQVTLRCSSQSGHNTVSWYQQALGQGPQFIFQYYREEENGRGNFPPRFSGLQFPNYSSELNVNALELDDSALYLCASSLAGANGYTFGSGTRLTVV.

This clone was observed a single time. The chain joins TRBV4-2 to TRBJ2-1; 10 nucleotides line up with TRBD2. Germline loops: CDR1 LGHNA, CDR2 YNFKEQ. After removal of 0 bases from V and 8 bases from J, the junction contained 10 bases not matched to a gene. This CDR3 is 17 amino acids long. The CDR3 nucleotides are TGTGCCAGCAGCCAAGAGAGAGGGGCTAGCGGGGGTCATGAGCAGTTCTTC. Translating gives CASSQERGASGGHEQFF.

The chain employs TRBV27 and TRBJ2-5; the D gene is possibly TRBD1 (6 bases). Trimming stripped 8 bases from V and 5 bases from J, with 12 bases between. The CDR3 has 12 residues. CDR1 is MNHEY and CDR2 is SMNVEV in the germline V gene (reference sequence). CDR3 region: CASGQRGETQYF. CDR3 coding DNA: TGTGCCAGCGGACAGCGAGGGGAGACCCAGTACTTC.

The chain employs TRBV4-1 and TRBJ2-5; 7 nucleotides align to TRBD2. The CDR3 spans 12 residues. From germline, CDR1 is MGHRA and CDR2 YSYEKL. V gave up 1 base and J gave up 9 bases; unmatched junction bases: 2. In DNA, the CDR3 is TGCGCCAGCAGCCAAGTGGGGAGGGCCCAGTACTTC. Its protein product is CASSQVGRAQYF.

The chain uses TRBV2 and TRBJ1-3, with D possibly being TRBD1 (5 bases). The CDR3 runs 15 residues. The V and J ends lost 10 bases and 1 base respectively, with 17 bases between them. CDR1 is SNHLY, CDR2 FYNNEI, per germline. Written as DNA, the CDR3 is TGTGCCACCATCAGAGAGGCAGGGTCTGGAAACACCATATATTTT. Translating gives CATIREAGSGNTIYF.

This chain joins TRBV19 and TRBJ2-3; 7 positions match TRBD1. CDR1 and CDR2 (germline): LNHDA, SQIVND (reference sequence). The length of the CDR3 is 14 residues. V lost 9 bases, J lost 3 bases, and 9 bases stayed unmatched. CDR3 nucleotide sequence: TGTGCCAGCCGGTCAGGGGGTAGTACAGATACGCAGTATTTT. This sequence encodes CASRSGGSTDTQYF.

This clone came up once. The rearrangement links TRBV4-1 to TRBJ2-3, with 10 bases fitting TRBD2. The CDR3 has 15 residues. Germline CDR1 and CDR2: MGHRA and YSYEKL. V lost 1 base, J lost 5 bases, and 3 bases stayed unmatched. CDR3 coding DNA: TGCGCCAGCAGCCAAGCAGCTAGCGGGGGAGATACGCAGTATTTT. It is translated as CASSQAASGGDTQYF.

J is TRBJ1-2 and V is TRBV5-4; D not certain. CDR3 length: 15 amino acids. Deletions cut 3 bases from V and 0 bases from J, with 12 bases between. CDR1 is SGHNT and CDR2 is YYREEE in the germline V gene (reference sequence). The CDR3: CASSSLLIANYGYTF. CDR3 DNA sequence: TGTGCCAGCAGCTCCCTCTTAATAGCTAACTATGGCTACACCTTC.

The chain uses TRBV29-1 and TRBJ1-4; perhaps TRBD1 as D (5 bases). The ends were cut back, 5 bases at V and 4 bases at J, with 11 bases in the middle. The CDR3 runs 13 residues. The germline gives CDR1 SQVTM, CDR2 ANQGSEA. CDR3 protein: CSVLGQGNEKLFF. CDR3 nucleotides: TGCAGCGTTTTGGGGCAGGGTAATGAAAAACTGTTTTTT.